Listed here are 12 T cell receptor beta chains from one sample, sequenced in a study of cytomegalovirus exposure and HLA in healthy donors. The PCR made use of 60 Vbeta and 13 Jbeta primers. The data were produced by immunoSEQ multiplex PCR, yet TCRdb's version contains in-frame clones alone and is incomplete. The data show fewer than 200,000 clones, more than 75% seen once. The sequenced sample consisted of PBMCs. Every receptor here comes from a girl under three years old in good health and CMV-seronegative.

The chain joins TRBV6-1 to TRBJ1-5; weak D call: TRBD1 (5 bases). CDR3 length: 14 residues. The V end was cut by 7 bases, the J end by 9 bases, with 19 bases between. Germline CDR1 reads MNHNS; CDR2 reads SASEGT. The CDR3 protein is CASNDRGGGRPQHF. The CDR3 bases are TGTGCCAGCAATGATCGCGGCGGGGGACGGCCCCAGCATTTT.

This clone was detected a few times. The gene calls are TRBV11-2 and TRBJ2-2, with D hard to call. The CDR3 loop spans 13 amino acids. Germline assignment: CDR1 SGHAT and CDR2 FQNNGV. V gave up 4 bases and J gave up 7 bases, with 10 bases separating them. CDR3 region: CASSYGSGGELFF. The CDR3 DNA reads TGTGCCAGCAGCTATGGGTCGGGCGGGGAGCTGTTTTTT.

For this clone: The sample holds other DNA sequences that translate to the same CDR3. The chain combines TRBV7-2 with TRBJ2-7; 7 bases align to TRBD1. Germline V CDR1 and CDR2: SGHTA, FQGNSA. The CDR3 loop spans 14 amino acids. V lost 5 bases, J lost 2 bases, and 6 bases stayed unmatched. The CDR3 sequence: CASSLRQGPYEQYF. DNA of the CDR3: TGTGCCAGCAGCCTACGACAGGGCCCCTACGAGCAGTACTTC.

The chain's CDR3 is CASSTTRGTDTQYF. The CDR3 nucleotides read TGCGCCAGCAGCACCACCAGGGGCACAGATACGCAGTATTTT. The chain uses TRBV5-1 and TRBJ2-3, with D perhaps matching TRBD1 (5 bases). This CDR3 has 14 amino acids. V dropped 4 bases and J dropped 1 base, with 10 bases sitting between them. Germline loops: CDR1 SGHRS, CDR2 YFSETQ.

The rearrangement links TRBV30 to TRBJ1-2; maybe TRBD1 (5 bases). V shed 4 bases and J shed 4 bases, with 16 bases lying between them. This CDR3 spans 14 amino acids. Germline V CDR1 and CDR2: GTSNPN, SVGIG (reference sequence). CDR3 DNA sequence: TGTGCCTGGATCATTAAGGGGCGCAGCTATGGCTACACCTTC. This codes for CAWIIKGRSYGYTF.

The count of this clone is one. CDR3 nucleotides: TGCGCCAGCAGCCAAGAGGAGGAACAGGGGTATAACTATGGCTACACCTTC. Its translation is CASSQEEEQGYNYGYTF. The gene calls are TRBV4-1 and TRBJ1-2, with 7 bases fitting TRBD1. CDR3 length: 17 amino acids. V was pared by 0 bases and J by 1 base, with 8 bases of the junction left unmatched. The V gene's germline CDR1 is MGHRA and CDR2 YSYEKL.

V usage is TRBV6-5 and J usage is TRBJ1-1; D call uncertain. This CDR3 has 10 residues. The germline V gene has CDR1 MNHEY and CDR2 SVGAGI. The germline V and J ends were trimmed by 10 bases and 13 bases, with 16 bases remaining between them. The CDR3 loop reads CATQARKDFF. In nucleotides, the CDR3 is TGTGCCACCCAGGCTCGTAAGGATTTCTTT.

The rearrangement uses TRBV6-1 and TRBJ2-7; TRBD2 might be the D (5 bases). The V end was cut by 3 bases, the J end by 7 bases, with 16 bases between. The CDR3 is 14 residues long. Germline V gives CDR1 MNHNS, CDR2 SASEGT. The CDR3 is CASSETPRGREQYF. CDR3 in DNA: TGTGCCAGCAGTGAGACCCCTCGGGGTAGAGAGCAGTACTTC.

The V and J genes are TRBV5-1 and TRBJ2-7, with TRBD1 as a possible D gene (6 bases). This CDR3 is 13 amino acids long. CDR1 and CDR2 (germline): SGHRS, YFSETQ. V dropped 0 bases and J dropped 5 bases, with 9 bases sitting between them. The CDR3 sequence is CASSLDGGNEQYF. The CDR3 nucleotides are TGCGCCAGCAGCTTGGATGGGGGCAACGAGCAGTACTTC.

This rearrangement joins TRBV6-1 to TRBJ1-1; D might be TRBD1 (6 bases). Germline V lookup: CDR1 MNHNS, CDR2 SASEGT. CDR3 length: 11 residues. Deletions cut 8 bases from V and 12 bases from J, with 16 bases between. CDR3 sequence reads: CASPPGVETFF. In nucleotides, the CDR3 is TGTGCCAGCCCTCCAGGGGTCGAAACTTTCTTT.

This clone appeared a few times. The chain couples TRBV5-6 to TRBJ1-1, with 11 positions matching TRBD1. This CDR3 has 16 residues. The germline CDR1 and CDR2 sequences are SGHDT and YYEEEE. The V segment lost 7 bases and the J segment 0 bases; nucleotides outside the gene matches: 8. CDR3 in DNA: TGTGCCAGCGGGACAGGGGGAGGAGGAATGAACACTGAAGCTTTCTTT. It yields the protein CASGTGGGGMNTEAFF.

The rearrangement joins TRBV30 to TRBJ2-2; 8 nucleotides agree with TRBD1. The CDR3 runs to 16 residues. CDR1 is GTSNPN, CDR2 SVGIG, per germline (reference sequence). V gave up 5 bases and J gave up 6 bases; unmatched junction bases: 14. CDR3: CAWDPLGQGWSGELFF. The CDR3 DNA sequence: TGTGCCTGGGATCCCCTCGGACAGGGATGGTCCGGGGAGCTGTTTTTT.